Below, one TCR beta chain is given with its context. The sample comes from a study of T cell clones after liver transplantation. Across the whole study: Liver transplant recipients had immunosuppression withdrawal attempted within 2 years. As an antigen-independent comparator, third-party-reactive TCRbeta sequences came from pre-transplant mixed lymphocyte reactions. Standard immunosuppression, with no induction, continued until 12-24 months after transplant.

Clones were read by immunoSEQ multiplex PCR, and TCRdb kept only the in-frame ones, dropping some. The sample lists 70,000 or so clones, around nine tenths seen once, with approximately 2.5% in the top ten. The germline V gene has CDR1 LNHNV and CDR2 YYDKDF (reference sequence). The ends lost 7 bases at V and 5 bases at J; junction bases unmatched: 6. There are 14 residues in the CDR3. CD3+CD4+ and CD3+CD8+ cells were FACS-sorted from thawed unstimulated PBMCs. The source was CD4+ T cells from blood, collected before liver transplant. The receptor was derived from a human donor who received a liver transplant. This chain uses TRBV15 with TRBJ2-3; 10 bases map to TRBD1. DNA for the CDR3: TGTGCCACCAAACGACAGGGGGCTGAAGATACGCAGTATTTT. Translating it yields CATKRQGAEDTQYF.